This TCR beta chain derives from a study of CD8+CD57+ T cells in acquired aplastic anemia. Study background: Yields of DNA that came from sorted CD4+ and CD8+ cells averaged roughly 3.2 ug.

Whole-study results and caveats: Twenty-nine sequences, all CD8+ CDR3, were shared between patients and controls. Levels of CD8+ Simpson's diversity were not significantly distinct in patients versus controls.

This clonotype showed up just once. The antigen remains unidentified. Genomic DNA acted as the template from which TCR beta VDJ combination and CDR3 sequence profiling were carried out. In TCRdb, the reads were re-called with MiXCR into one record per CDR3 protein. There are more than 150,000 distinct CDR3 sequences in the sample; roughly 64% occur only once, and about 45% lies in the top ten. This TCR was recovered from a human donor with severe aplastic anemia or a healthy control (not recorded which). The specimen sequenced was sorted CD4+, CD8+, or CD8+CD57+ T cells (not recorded which) from PBMCs.

DNA of the CDR3: TGCGCCAGCAGCCCACCTGGGACAACACGCACAGATACGCAGTATTTT. Translated: CASSPPGTTRTDTQYF. V gene TRBV5-1 combines with J gene TRBJ2-3, with D tentatively TRBD1 (6 bases). The CDR3 is 16 residues long. Germline CDR1 and CDR2: SGHRS and YFSETQ. V gave up 4 bases and J gave up 1 base, with 16 bases separating them.